This T cell receptor (beta chain) appears in the sequencing data of a study of OX40 agonist ivuxolimab in advanced cancers. The assay was immunoSEQ multiplex PCR, and TCRdb's table has in-frame clones only and misses some. The sample carries roughly 34,000 clones, approximately 88% recorded once. The sample was CD4+ or CD8+ T cells sorted from blood, taken in a trial of the OX40 agonist ivuxolimab. The receptor was derived from an adult with an advanced solid tumor such as melanoma, head and neck, liver or kidney cancer.

The CDR3 nucleotides are TGTGCCAGCAGCGTAGAGGGAGAGAGCACAGATACGCAGTATTTT. This codes for CASSVEGESTDTQYF. The chain recombines TRBV9 with TRBJ2-3, with a possible D match to TRBD2 (5 bases). The CDR3 covers 15 residues. Germline V gene lookup returns CDR1 SGDLS and CDR2 YYNGEE. V was clipped by 0 bases and J by 0 bases, with 8 bases between them.